These T cell receptor beta chains were read from a single sample in a study of T cell responses to AZD1222 COVID-19 vaccine. Method: immunoSEQ multiplex PCR; TCRdb's copy keeps in-frame clones and lacks some. The sample contains over 65,000 clones, around 73% of which appear only once. The specimen was peripheral blood, collected on day 0 of AZD1222 vaccination. The receptors were sampled from an adult in good health. The CDR3 runs from the conserved cysteine through the conserved F or W. D genes are given only for firm matches. Clone size is not always given. Where it is, it says once, few, many or a class for expanded clones.

abundance: -
v_gene: TRBV27
j_gene: TRBJ2-2
d_gene: TRBD2
CDR3nt: TGTGCCAGCAGTCTTAGCGGGTCGAACACCGGGGAGCTGTTTTTT
CDR3aa: CASSLSGSNTGELFF

abundance: -
v_gene: TRBV29-1
j_gene: TRBJ1-1
d_gene: -
CDR3nt: TGCAGCGCACAGAACACTGAAGCTTTCTTT
CDR3aa: CSAQNTEAFF

abundance: -
v_gene: TRBV7-8
j_gene: TRBJ1-1
d_gene: -
CDR3nt: TGTGCCAGCAGCTTTAGTCAAGGGCGGAAGAGTAAGACTGAAGCTTTCTTT
CDR3aa: CASSFSQGRKSKTEAFF

abundance: -
v_gene: TRBV21-1
j_gene: TRBJ2-7
d_gene: -
CDR3nt: TGTGCCAGCAGCGCATCAGGGGCCGACGAGCAGTACTTC
CDR3aa: CASSASGADEQYF

abundance: -
v_gene: TRBV11-2
j_gene: TRBJ2-1
d_gene: -
CDR3nt: TGTGCCAGCAGCTTCCGGCGCTCCTACAATGAGCAGTTCTTC
CDR3aa: CASSFRRSYNEQFF

abundance: -
v_gene: TRBV7-2
j_gene: TRBJ2-7
d_gene: -
CDR3nt: TGTGCCAGCAGCTTATTTCGCGGAAGCTCCTACGAGCAGTACTTC
CDR3aa: CASSLFRGSSYEQYF

abundance: -
v_gene: TRBV10-2
j_gene: TRBJ2-3
d_gene: -
CDR3nt: TGCGCCAGCAGTGACCCAAGCGGCGGCACAGATACGCAGTATTTT
CDR3aa: CASSDPSGGTDTQYF

abundance: -
v_gene: TRBV11-2
j_gene: TRBJ2-5
d_gene: TRBD1
CDR3nt: TGTGCCAGCAGCTTAGCTGGGACAGGGAAAGGGGAGACCCAGTACTTC
CDR3aa: CASSLAGTGKGETQYF

abundance: once
v_gene: TRBV2
j_gene: TRBJ2-1
d_gene: -
CDR3nt: TGTGCCAGCAGCAGAGACAATGAGCAGTTCTTC
CDR3aa: CASSRDNEQFF

abundance: -
v_gene: TRBV11-2
j_gene: TRBJ1-2
d_gene: -
CDR3nt: TGTGCCAGCAGCTTTGTCTATGGCTACACCTTC
CDR3aa: CASSFVYGYTF

abundance: few
v_gene: TRBV18
j_gene: TRBJ2-3
d_gene: -
CDR3nt: TGTGCCAGCTCCCCCGGGCTAGCTACAGATACGCAGTATTTT
CDR3aa: CASSPGLATDTQYF

abundance: -
v_gene: TRBV2
j_gene: TRBJ1-3
d_gene: -
CDR3nt: TGTGCCAGCAGTGAAGAGCGGGGGAACACCATATATTTT
CDR3aa: CASSEERGNTIYF

abundance: -
v_gene: TRBV11-2
j_gene: TRBJ1-1
d_gene: -
CDR3nt: TGTGCCAGCAGCTTCTACACTGAAGCTTTCTTT
CDR3aa: CASSFYTEAFF

abundance: once
v_gene: TRBV27
j_gene: TRBJ2-3
d_gene: -
CDR3nt: TGTGCCAGCAGTCCCCCTCCGTCCTGGGGGGCAGATACGCAGTATTTT
CDR3aa: CASSPPPSWGADTQYF

abundance: -
v_gene: TRBV4-1
j_gene: TRBJ2-7
d_gene: -
CDR3nt: TGCGCCAGCAGCCAAGTGTTTCAGGGTTCCTACGAGCAGTACTTC
CDR3aa: CASSQVFQGSYEQYF

abundance: -
v_gene: TRBV28
j_gene: TRBJ1-6
d_gene: -
CDR3nt: TGTGCCAGCACCTCCGCAGGCCAATATAATTCACCCCTCCACTTT
CDR3aa: CASTSAGQYNSPLHF

abundance: -
v_gene: TRBV30
j_gene: TRBJ2-5
d_gene: TRBD2
CDR3nt: TGTGCCTGGAGCGGGAGCGGGGAAGAGACCCAGTACTTC
CDR3aa: CAWSGSGEETQYF

abundance: -
v_gene: TRBV9
j_gene: TRBJ2-7
d_gene: TRBD1
CDR3nt: TGTGCCAGCAGCTTAGGACAGGGACTCCCCTACGAGCAGTACTTC
CDR3aa: CASSLGQGLPYEQYF

abundance: few
v_gene: TRBV5-6
j_gene: TRBJ2-7
d_gene: TRBD1
CDR3nt: TGTGCCAGCCTCCGGACAGGGATTCACTACGAGCAGTACTTC
CDR3aa: CASLRTGIHYEQYF

abundance: -
v_gene: TRBV7-2
j_gene: TRBJ1-3
d_gene: -
CDR3nt: TGTGCCAGCAGCTCGCCAACGGATAACTCTGGAAACACCATATATTTT
CDR3aa: CASSSPTDNSGNTIYF

abundance: once
v_gene: TRBV5-4
j_gene: TRBJ2-3
d_gene: TRBD1
CDR3nt: TGTGCCAGCAGCTTGGTAGGCTCCGGGACAGGTCTCACAGATACGCAGTATTTT
CDR3aa: CASSLVGSGTGLTDTQYF

abundance: -
v_gene: TRBV5-1
j_gene: TRBJ1-1
d_gene: -
CDR3nt: TGCGCCAGCAGCTTGGATAGGGCGAACACTGAAGCTTTCTTT
CDR3aa: CASSLDRANTEAFF